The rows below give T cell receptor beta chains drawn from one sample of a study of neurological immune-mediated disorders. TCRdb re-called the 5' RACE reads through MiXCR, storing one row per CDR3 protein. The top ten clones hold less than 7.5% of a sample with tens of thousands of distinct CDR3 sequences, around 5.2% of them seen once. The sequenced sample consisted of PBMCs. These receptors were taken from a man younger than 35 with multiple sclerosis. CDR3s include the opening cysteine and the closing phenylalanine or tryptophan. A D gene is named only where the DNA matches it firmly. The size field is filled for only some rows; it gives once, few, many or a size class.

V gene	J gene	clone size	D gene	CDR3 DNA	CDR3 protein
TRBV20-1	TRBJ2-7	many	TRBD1	TGCAGTGCCCCCGGGACAGAGGGGGACAGGTTGTCTTGGGCCTCCTACGAGCAGTACTTC	CSAPGTEGDRLSWASYEQYF
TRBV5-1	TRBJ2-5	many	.	TGCGCCAGCAGCTTGTCTGTGACCGCGGAAGAGACCCAGTACTTC	CASSLSVTAEETQYF
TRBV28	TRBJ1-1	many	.	TGTGCCAGCTCGACAGGGAACACTGAAGCTTTCTTT	CASSTGNTEAFF
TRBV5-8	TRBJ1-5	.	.	TGTGCCAGCAGCTTGACAGGCTTCAATCAGCCCCAGAATTTT	CASSLTGFNQPQNF
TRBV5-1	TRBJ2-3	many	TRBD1	TGCGCCAGCAGCTTGTGGGGACAGGGAACAGATACGCAGTATTTT	CASSLWGQGTDTQYF
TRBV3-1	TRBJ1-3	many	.	TGTGCCAGCAGCCAAGGAAAAAGGGACGGCTACCGTGGAAACACCATATATTTT	CASSQGKRDGYRGNTIYF
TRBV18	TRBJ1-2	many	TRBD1	TGTGCCAGCTCACCGGGACAGGGGGCAACTGGTGGCTACACCTTC	CASSPGQGATGGYTF
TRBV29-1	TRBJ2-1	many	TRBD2	TGCAGCGCTCCACAATTCACTAGCGGGAACAATGAGCAGTTCTTC	CSAPQFTSGNNEQFF
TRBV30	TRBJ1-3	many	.	TGTGCCTGGAGTTTGGTTTTAGGAAACACCATATATTTT	CAWSLVLGNTIYF
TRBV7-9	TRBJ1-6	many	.	TGTGCCAGCACCGGAGGTCCAGGGACGAGTCGTTCACCCCTCCACTTT	CASTGGPGTSRSPLHF
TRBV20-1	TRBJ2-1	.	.	TGCAGTGCTGGGGTATGGACTACCTACAATGAGCAGTTCTTC	CSAGVWTTYNEQFF
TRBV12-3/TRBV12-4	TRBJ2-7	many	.	TGTGCCAGCAGTTTCGGAGTTGACGAGCAGTACTTC	CASSFGVDEQYF
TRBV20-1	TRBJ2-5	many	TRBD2	TGCAGTGCTAAAGCGGGGGGACAGAGAGAGACCCAGTACTTC	CSAKAGGQRETQYF
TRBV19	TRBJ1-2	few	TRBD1	TGTGCCAGTAGTCTGGGCAGGGGGGACTATGGCTACACCTTC	CASSLGRGDYGYTF
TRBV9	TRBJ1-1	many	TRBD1	TGTGCCAGCAGCTCGAAGGGGGCTCTAGACACTGAAGCTTTCTTT	CASSSKGALDTEAFF
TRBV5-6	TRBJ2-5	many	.	TGTGCCAGCAGCGTCAGAGAGACCCAGTACTTC	CASSVRETQYF
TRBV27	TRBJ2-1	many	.	TGTGCCAGCAAGCCCGCTTCATACAATGAGCAGTTCTTC	CASKPASYNEQFF
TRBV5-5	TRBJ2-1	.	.	TGTGCCAGCAGCTTGGGACTGAGCTCCTACAATGAGCAGTTCTTC	CASSLGLSSYNEQFF
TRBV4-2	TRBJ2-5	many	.	TGTGCCAGCAGCCAATGGGGTGAGACCCAGTACTTC	CASSQWGETQYF
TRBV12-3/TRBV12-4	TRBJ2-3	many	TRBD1	TGTGCCAGCAGGCTGACAGGGGGCACAGATACGCAGTATTTT	CASRLTGGTDTQYF
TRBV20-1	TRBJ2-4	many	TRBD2	TGCAGTGCTCCCCTCGCGGGGGGGCTAGCCAAAAACATTCAGTACTTC	CSAPLAGGLAKNIQYF
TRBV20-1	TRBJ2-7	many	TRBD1	TGCAGTGCTGCCCCAGGGGGCTACGAGCAGTACTTC	CSAAPGGYEQYF